A selection of T cell receptor beta chains follows, all from one sample in a study of T cell responses to AZD1222 COVID-19 vaccine. The table came from immunoSEQ multiplex PCR; TCRdb's copy has only in-frame clones and leaves some out. The data show approximately 130,000 clones, with over 85% seen just once and around 3.1% held by the top ten. The source material was peripheral blood, sampled on day 0 of AZD1222 vaccination. These receptors were collected from an adult in good health. Both conserved end residues are part of each CDR3. The D gene is left open where the match is weak. The size of a clone is reported for some rows only, either as once, few or many, or as a class for expanded clones.

v_gene: TRBV11-2
d_gene: -
abundance: -
j_gene: TRBJ2-3
CDR3aa: CASSLEQTPYTDTQYF
CDR3nt: TGTGCCAGCAGCTTAGAACAGACTCCCTACACAGATACGCAGTATTTT

v_gene: TRBV19
d_gene: TRBD2
abundance: -
j_gene: TRBJ2-3
CDR3aa: CASTEAGGADTQYF
CDR3nt: TGTGCCAGTACTGAAGCGGGAGGAGCAGATACGCAGTATTTT

v_gene: TRBV6-2/TRBV6-3
d_gene: -
abundance: -
j_gene: TRBJ1-2
CDR3aa: CASSYGGGYGYTF
CDR3nt: TGTGCCAGCAGTTACGGGGGCGGCTATGGCTACACCTTC

v_gene: TRBV10-3
d_gene: -
abundance: few
j_gene: TRBJ1-6
CDR3aa: CAISESTMWHGDSPLHF
CDR3nt: TGTGCCATCAGTGAGTCGACGATGTGGCACGGAGATTCACCCCTCCACTTT

v_gene: TRBV2
d_gene: -
abundance: -
j_gene: TRBJ2-3
CDR3aa: CASSSLLRTDTQYF
CDR3nt: TGTGCCAGCAGTAGCCTCCTAAGAACAGATACGCAGTATTTT

v_gene: TRBV6-5
d_gene: -
abundance: -
j_gene: TRBJ2-7
CDR3aa: CASSPDTSTYEQYF
CDR3nt: TGTGCCAGCAGTCCGGACACATCGACCTACGAGCAGTACTTC

v_gene: TRBV7-9
d_gene: -
abundance: -
j_gene: TRBJ2-3
CDR3aa: CASSTPDGLTDTQYF
CDR3nt: TGTGCCAGCAGCACACCCGACGGCCTGACAGATACGCAGTATTTT

v_gene: TRBV5-4
d_gene: -
abundance: once
j_gene: TRBJ2-5
CDR3aa: CASSLYGGIRETQYF
CDR3nt: TGTGCCAGCAGCTTGTACGGGGGAATTAGAGAGACCCAGTACTTC

v_gene: TRBV4-1
d_gene: TRBD2
abundance: -
j_gene: TRBJ2-5
CDR3aa: CASSLTVPLAGEVYGETQYF
CDR3nt: TGCGCCAGCAGCCTGACAGTCCCACTAGCGGGAGAAGTTTACGGGGAGACCCAGTACTTC

v_gene: TRBV18
d_gene: -
abundance: -
j_gene: TRBJ2-1
CDR3aa: CASSRANEQFF
CDR3nt: TGTGCCAGCTCCCGTGCCAATGAGCAGTTCTTC

v_gene: TRBV9
d_gene: TRBD2
abundance: -
j_gene: TRBJ2-1
CDR3aa: CASSATSGKTNEQFF
CDR3nt: TGTGCCAGCAGCGCGACTAGCGGGAAGACAAATGAGCAGTTCTTC

v_gene: TRBV6-1
d_gene: -
abundance: once
j_gene: TRBJ2-7
CDR3aa: CASSEGEGTPGSYEQYF
CDR3nt: TGTGCCAGCAGTGAAGGAGAGGGCACTCCGGGGTCCTACGAGCAGTACTTC

v_gene: TRBV5-8
d_gene: -
abundance: -
j_gene: TRBJ1-5
CDR3aa: CASSFNQPQHF
CDR3nt: TGTGCCAGCAGCTTCAATCAGCCCCAGCATTTT

v_gene: TRBV6-5
d_gene: TRBD2
abundance: -
j_gene: TRBJ2-2
CDR3aa: CASSPSGRGVGELFF
CDR3nt: TGTGCCAGCAGTCCTAGCGGTAGAGGGGTCGGGGAGCTGTTTTTT

v_gene: TRBV27
d_gene: -
abundance: -
j_gene: TRBJ2-1
CDR3aa: CASSLQGRSYNEQFF
CDR3nt: TGTGCCAGCAGTTTACAGGGAAGGTCCTACAATGAGCAGTTCTTC

v_gene: TRBV6-5
d_gene: -
abundance: once
j_gene: TRBJ1-6
CDR3aa: CASRSRDQNSPLHF
CDR3nt: TGTGCCAGCAGGTCGCGGGACCAAAATTCACCCCTCCACTTT

v_gene: TRBV11-2
d_gene: -
abundance: -
j_gene: TRBJ1-3
CDR3aa: CASRDDFVSGNTIYF
CDR3nt: TGTGCCAGCAGAGACGACTTTGTGTCTGGAAACACCATATATTTT

v_gene: TRBV24-1
d_gene: -
abundance: -
j_gene: TRBJ2-1
CDR3aa: CATSGPRNEQFF
CDR3nt: TGTGCCACCAGTGGACCTCGGAATGAGCAGTTCTTC

v_gene: TRBV4-3
d_gene: -
abundance: -
j_gene: TRBJ1-1
CDR3aa: CASSQDLQSVNTEAFF
CDR3nt: TGCGCCAGCAGCCAAGACCTACAGAGTGTGAACACTGAAGCTTTCTTT

v_gene: TRBV12-3/TRBV12-4
d_gene: -
abundance: -
j_gene: TRBJ2-5
CDR3aa: CASSLSGQETQYF
CDR3nt: TGTGCCAGCAGTTTAAGCGGACAAGAGACCCAGTACTTC

v_gene: TRBV10-3
d_gene: TRBD2
abundance: -
j_gene: TRBJ2-3
CDR3aa: CAIRGAGTADTQYF
CDR3nt: TGTGCCATCAGGGGAGCGGGAACGGCAGATACGCAGTATTTT

v_gene: TRBV27
d_gene: TRBD2
abundance: -
j_gene: TRBJ2-6
CDR3aa: CASSLPAGLAGSNGANVLTF
CDR3nt: TGTGCCAGCAGTTTACCCGCAGGACTAGCGGGATCTAATGGGGCCAACGTCCTGACTTTC